Listed here are 30 T cell receptor beta chains from one sample, sequenced in a study of blood T cells in healthy people across ages. Using a J-beta primer mix together with a sample-barcoded 5' primer, a second PCR was run for roughly 6 to 12 cycles. TCRdb re-called the 5' RACE reads through MiXCR, storing one row per CDR3 protein. The sample has roughly 1.7 million distinct CDR3 sequences; 30% to 35% are singletons. Material for sequencing was blood. These receptors came from a woman aged 30 to 39 in good health.

The genes are TRBV27 and TRBJ1-2; D might be TRBD1 (6 bases). V was trimmed by 0 bases and J by 5 bases, leaving 13 bases between them. The length of the CDR3 is 15 residues. Germline CDR1 MNHEY, CDR2 SMNVEV (reference sequence). The CDR3 DNA sequence: TGTGCCAGCAGTTTATCGAACCAAGGGGGATATGGCTACACCTTC. It specifies CASSLSNQGGYGYTF.

In this sample, this clonotype turned up a few times. This sequence joins TRBV28 and TRBJ2-7, with D possibly being TRBD1 or TRBD2 (6 bases each). Trimming stripped 3 bases from V and 2 bases from J, with 14 bases between. Per the germline V gene, CDR1 is MDHEN and CDR2 is SYDVKM. The CDR3 runs 15 residues. The CDR3 coding sequence is TGTGCCAGCAGTTTTGGCCCGGGGGCGACCTACGAGCAGTACTTC. Protein: CASSFGPGATYEQYF. The full variable domain, its missing parts supplied by reference TRBV28 and TRBJ2-7, is DVKVTQSSRYLVKRTGEKVFLECVQDMDHENMFWYRQDPGLGLRLIYFSYDVKMKEKGDIPEGYSVSREKKERFSLILESASTNQTSMYLCASSFGPGATYEQYFGPGTRLTVT.

This clonotype occurred a few times. V usage is TRBV20-1 and J usage is TRBJ1-4; no firm D call. Germline loops: CDR1 DFQATT, CDR2 SNEGSKA (reference sequence). V lost 4 bases to trimming and J lost 5 bases, with 8 bases between them. The CDR3 is 12 amino acids. The CDR3 loop reads CSAMLRNEKLFF. As DNA, the CDR3 is TGCAGTGCTATGTTGAGGAATGAAAAACTGTTTTTT.

The chain recombines TRBV7-3 with TRBJ2-1; 12 bases fit TRBD2. V lost 4 bases to trimming and J lost 8 bases; unmatched junction nucleotides: 6. The CDR3 is 15 residues long. Germline V gene data show CDR1 as SGHTA and CDR2 as FQGTGA. CDR3 sequence reads: CASSSSGTSGHEQFF. In DNA, the CDR3 is TGTGCCAGCAGCTCTTCCGGGACTAGCGGGCATGAGCAGTTCTTC.

This chain connects TRBV6-2 or TRBV6-3 to TRBJ2-7, with TRBD1 matching over 8 bases. Unmatched junction bases numbered 4, after V lost 2 bases and J lost 1 base. The CDR3 consists of 15 residues. Germline V gene lookup returns CDR1 MNHEY and CDR2 SVGEGT. DNA for the CDR3: TGTGCCAGCAGTTACACACAGGGGGGTTCCTACGAGCAGTACTTC. Residues: CASSYTQGGSYEQYF.

The sample holds one count of this clonotype. The gene calls are TRBV6-1 and TRBJ2-5; TRBD1 matches at 11 bases. Gene TRBJ2-7 matches the end of the DNA better, so the J call may be wrong. The CDR3 loop spans 16 amino acids. Germline V gene sequence: CDR1 MNHNS, CDR2 SASEGT. The CDR3 nucleotides are TGTGCCAGCAGTGAAAGCCGGGGACAGGGGGCCTACGAGCAGTACTTC. Protein sequence: CASSESRGQGAYEQYF.

Concerning this clonotype: A much larger clonotype is one base distant, so this may be a read error. This chain links TRBV29-1 with TRBJ2-7, with a tentative D call TRBD1 (6 bases). The CDR3 contains 15 residues. Germline CDR1 and CDR2: SQVTM and ANQGSEA. Trimming took 1 base from V and 2 from J, leaving 15 bases between them. The CDR3 DNA reads as TGCAGCGTTGAAGTGGTCAGGGGCCTCCCCTACGAGCAGTACTTC. It specifies CSVEVVRGLPYEQYF.

This clonotype was detected only a few times. The chain employs TRBV5-1 and TRBJ2-3; TRBD2 matches 7 bases. J was trimmed by 5 bases and V by 4 bases; bases with no gene match: 13. Germline lookup yields CDR1 SGHRS and CDR2 YFSETQ. The CDR3 has 16 amino acids. Here the CDR3 reads CASSRTTSREVDTQYF. The CDR3 DNA sequence: TGCGCCAGCAGCCGAACGACTAGCCGCGAGGTAGATACGCAGTATTTT. The whole variable domain, filled in from reference TRBV5-1 and TRBJ2-3, reads KAGVTQTPRYLIKTRGQQVTLSCSPISGHRSVSWYQQTPGQGLQFLFEYFSETQRNKGNFPGRFSGRQFSNSRSEMNVSTLELGDSALYLCASSRTTSREVDTQYFGPGTRLTVL.

This sequence joins TRBV7-6 and TRBJ2-5; maybe TRBD1 (5 bases). Trimming stripped 5 bases from V and 5 bases from J, with 18 bases between. The length of the CDR3 is 15 residues. Germline loops: CDR1 SGHVS, CDR2 FNYEAQ. CDR3: CASSPSRVPRETQYF. The CDR3 DNA is TGTGCCAGCAGCCCATCCAGGGTTCCGAGGGAGACCCAGTACTTC. Looking up the rest from reference TRBV7-6 and TRBJ2-5 gives the full variable domain: GAGVSQSPRYKVTKRGQDVALRCDPISGHVSLYWYRQALGQGPEFLTYFNYEAQQDKSGLPNDRFSAERPEGSISTLTIQRTEQRDSAMYRCASSPSRVPRETQYFGPGTRLLVL.

The V gene is TRBV5-1, the J gene TRBJ2-1; 9 positions agree with TRBD2. V lost 0 bases to trimming and J lost 6 bases; unmatched junction nucleotides: 10. The CDR3 loop spans 17 amino acids. The germline V gene encodes CDR1 SGHRS and CDR2 YFSETQ. In nucleotides, the CDR3 is TGCGCCAGCAGCTTGGGACAGGGCGGGAGGGCCCCCAATGAGCAGTTCTTC. Its protein product is CASSLGQGGRAPNEQFF.

As for this clonotype: This may arise from a read error, as a much more abundant clone is one base away. The genes are TRBV10-3 and TRBJ2-6; possible D gene TRBD1, 6 bases. CDR3 length: 19 residues. V dropped 8 bases and J dropped 0 bases, with 23 bases sitting between them. Germline-derived CDR1 and CDR2 are ENHRY and SYGVKD. The CDR3 reads CAIGTLSGQGSSGANVLTF. In DNA, the CDR3 is TGTGCCATCGGTACACTTTCCGGGCAGGGGAGCTCTGGGGCCAACGTCCTGACTTTC.

This clonotype was counted a few times. The CDR3 here is CASSQDERGLANNEQFF. DNA for the CDR3: TGCGCCAGCAGCCAAGATGAGAGGGGACTAGCAAACAATGAGCAGTTCTTC. The chain uses TRBV4-1 and TRBJ2-1, with 9 bases fitting TRBD2. The CDR3 spans 17 residues. In germline, CDR1 is MGHRA, CDR2 YSYEKL. Germline trimming cut 0 bases from V and 5 bases from J; bases unmatched to any gene: 8.

In this sample, this clonotype turned up a few times. This chain joins TRBV7-8 and TRBJ1-4, with a possible D match to TRBD1 (5 bases). Germline V gene data show CDR1 as SGHVS and CDR2 as FQNEAQ. V lost 3 bases to trimming and J lost 2 bases, with 22 bases between them. The CDR3 runs to 19 residues. The DNA of the CDR3 is TGTGCCAGCAGCTTCATGGCGGGACTCCCGTTAGGGACTAATGAAAAACTGTTTTTT. Residues: CASSFMAGLPLGTNEKLFF.

The chain recombines TRBV15 with TRBJ2-5; 7 bases line up with TRBD1. The CDR3 has 16 residues. J gave up 5 bases and V 5 bases, and 14 bases lay outside the gene matches. Germline CDR1 LNHNV, CDR2 YYDKDF (reference sequence). The CDR3 nucleotides read TGTGCCACCAGCGGCCGCTCCGGGACAGTTGGGGAGACCCAGTACTTC. Translated: CATSGRSGTVGETQYF. The whole variable domain, remainder taken from reference TRBV15 and TRBJ2-5, is DAMVIQNPRYQVTQFGKPVTLSCSQTLNHNVMYWYQQKSSQAPKLLFHYYDKDFNNEADTPDNFQSRRPNTSFCFLDIRSPGLGDTAMYLCATSGRSGTVGETQYFGPGTRLLVL.

The chain carries TRBV11-2 and TRBJ2-3; D is possibly TRBD2 (5 bases). Germline CDR1 and CDR2: SGHAT and FQNNGV. This CDR3 contains 17 residues. The V end lost 1 base, the J end lost 0 bases, and 14 bases lay between the germline ends. CDR3 nucleotide sequence: TGTGCCAGCAGCTTAGGGACTCCTCTCACCAGCACAGATACGCAGTATTTT. It encodes CASSLGTPLTSTDTQYF.

In this sample, this clonotype turned up a few times. The V gene is TRBV7-8, the J gene TRBJ2-7; 13 bases are a match to TRBD2. Germline trimming cut 5 bases from V and 2 bases from J; bases unmatched to any gene: 6. The CDR3 runs to 16 residues. Germline CDR1 and CDR2: SGHVS and FQNEAQ. This CDR3 reads CASSPGGLAGPYEQYF. The DNA of the CDR3 is TGTGCCAGCAGCCCTGGGGGACTAGCGGGGCCCTACGAGCAGTACTTC.

With regard to this clonotype: A much larger clone differs by one base, so this may be a read error. V is TRBV29-1 and J is TRBJ2-4, with a weak D call TRBD1 (5 bases). The DNA end is a closer match to TRBJ2-7, so the J assignment may be wrong. CDR3 length equals 13 residues. The germline CDR1 and CDR2 sequences are SQVTM and ANQGSEA. The CDR3 is CSVVDLDSYEQYF. CDR3 nucleotide sequence: TGCAGCGTTGTAGATCTCGACAGCTACGAGCAGTACTTC.

Of note for this clonotype: This may be a read error: a much more frequent sequence differs by one nucleotide. The genes are TRBV27 and TRBJ2-3; 13 bases are a match to TRBD2. The CDR3 has 16 amino acids. CDR1 is MNHEY and CDR2 is SMNVEV in the germline V gene (reference sequence). CDR3 loop: CTSSSTSGRSTDTQYF. CDR3 DNA: TGTACCAGCAGTTCGACTAGCGGGAGGAGCACAGATACGCAGTATTTT.

J is TRBJ2-7 and V is TRBV7-2, with 7 bases identical to TRBD2. The germline V gene encodes CDR1 SGHTA and CDR2 FQGNSA. V lost 0 bases to trimming and J lost 0 bases; unmatched junction nucleotides: 8. This CDR3 has 17 residues. The DNA for the CDR3 is TGTGCCAGCAGCTTAGCCGACGGGAGGCCACACTCCTACGAGCAGTACTTC. Translation gives CASSLADGRPHSYEQYF.

In this sample, this clonotype turned up once. J is TRBJ2-1 and V is TRBV5-1; 11 nucleotides line up with TRBD2. After removal of 2 bases from V and 7 bases from J, the junction contained 5 bases not matched to a gene. The germline V gene has CDR1 SGHRS and CDR2 YFSETQ. The CDR3 loop spans 15 amino acids. The CDR3 reads CASSLTSGSTNEQFF. The CDR3 DNA reads TGCGCCAGCAGCTTAACTAGCGGGAGTACAAATGAGCAGTTCTTC.

The chain carries TRBV15 and TRBJ1-1; 7 bases agree with TRBD1. The CDR3 runs to 17 residues. CDR1 is LNHNV, CDR2 YYDKDF, per germline (reference sequence). Trimming cost V 5 bases and J 3 bases; bases outside gene matches: 15. The CDR3, as DNA: TGTGCCACCAGCGGAGGGGGGGTAGGGGGCGCGGACACTGAAGCTTTCTTT. Its translation is CATSGGGVGGADTEAFF.

This clonotype was found a few times. This chain connects TRBV7-8 to TRBJ2-5, with a possible D match to TRBD2 (5 bases). Trimming cost V 5 bases and J 5 bases, with 21 bases left between them. Germline lookup yields CDR1 SGHVS and CDR2 FQNEAQ. This CDR3 has 16 amino acids. DNA for the CDR3: TGTGCCAGCAGCCCCTACGGGCCTAGCTGGTCGGAGACCCAGTACTTC. It is translated as CASSPYGPSWSETQYF.

The V and J genes are TRBV21-1 and TRBJ2-7; TRBD1, the D gene given by the table, was not confirmed from the DNA. TRBV21-1 is a listed pseudogene. CDR3 length: 16 amino acids. The CDR3 is CASSKGYPFPHYEQYF. The CDR3 nucleotides read TGTGCCAGCAGCAAAGGGTACCCATTCCCCCACTACGAGCAGTACTTC.

This clonotype has at least ten counts. This rearrangement joins TRBV4-2 to TRBJ2-1, with TRBD2 matching 7 bases. Trimming took 4 bases from V and 9 from J; bases not matched to a gene: 6. Germline CDR1 LGHNA, CDR2 YNFKEQ. The CDR3 is 13 amino acids. Here the CDR3 reads CASSRYGEGEQFF. The CDR3 nucleotides read TGTGCCAGCAGCCGATACGGGGAGGGTGAGCAGTTCTTC.

This clonotype was seen once. V and J are TRBV7-8 and TRBJ1-5; tentatively, D is TRBD1 (5 bases). V lost 5 bases and J lost 8, with 10 bases in between. This CDR3 is 12 amino acids long. Germline V lookup: CDR1 SGHVS, CDR2 FQNEAQ. The CDR3 region is CASSGLGEPQHF. DNA of the CDR3: TGTGCCAGCAGCGGTTTAGGGGAGCCCCAGCATTTT.

The chain combines TRBV19 with TRBJ2-1, with D maybe TRBD2 (5 bases). V was pared by 2 bases and J by 12 bases, with 11 bases between. CDR1 and CDR2 (germline): LNHDA, SQIVND (reference sequence). CDR3 length equals 12 residues. DNA for the CDR3: TGTGCCAGTAGTATATTCCGGGGAAGGCAGTTCTTC. This translates into CASSIFRGRQFF.

This clonotype has ten or more counts. The chain links TRBV7-2 to TRBJ2-7; 9 nucleotides match TRBD1. The J segment lost 6 bases and the V segment lost 4 bases, leaving 4 bases of the junction unmatched. The length of the CDR3 is 13 residues. Germline loops: CDR1 SGHTA, CDR2 FQGNSA. The CDR3 loop is CASSWGQGGEQYF. The CDR3 DNA is TGTGCCAGCAGCTGGGGACAGGGTGGCGAGCAGTACTTC.

Comment on this clonotype: It is unclear where the CDR3 begins or ends on the DNA, so no DNA is shown, and the CDR3 is as TCRdb lists it. This CDR3 is CASGSPSAASGYGYTF. V gene TRBV28 combines with J gene TRBJ1-2. The CDR3 spans 16 residues, counting both ends. CDR1 and CDR2 from the germline V gene are MDHEN and SYDVKM.

The sample holds a few counts of this clonotype. This chain uses TRBV20-1 with TRBJ1-2, with 7 bases aligning to TRBD1. The CDR3 is 13 residues long. Germline CDR1 DFQATT, CDR2 SNEGSKA (reference sequence). Trimming at V came to 6 bases and at J to 3 bases, leaving 7 bases not matched to a gene. The CDR3 region is CSANRGVHYGYTF. The DNA of the CDR3 is TGCAGTGCCAACAGGGGCGTACACTATGGCTACACCTTC.

This clonotype was seen a single time. The CDR3 DNA sequence: TGTGCCAGCCCGTTCGGGGGCAGCCACTTCACAGATACGCAGTATTTT. Its translation: CASPFGGSHFTDTQYF. V usage is TRBV18 and J usage is TRBJ2-3, with D possibly being TRBD1 or TRBD2 (6 bases each). The CDR3 length is 16 residues. Trimming left V 8 bases short and J 2 bases short, with 20 bases between. In germline, CDR1 is KGHSH, CDR2 LQKENI.